Reported below is one T cell receptor beta chain. At least ten counts were recorded for this clonotype. No cognate antigen has been identified for it. No qualities accompany the bases; no much larger clone lies one base away. This sample is drawn from a study of spatial heterogeneity in lung cancer (dated by TCRdb to about 2019). General notes on the study: Beta-chain transcripts were consistently detected in greater numbers than alpha-chain transcripts, which likely reflects a higher abundance of beta-chain transcripts. In non-small cell lung cancer, the study quantitatively compared TCR alpha and beta repertoires across several tumor regions, matched nontumor lung, and blood. Both alpha and beta chains were TCR-sequenced in fewer than 250 tumor regions, around 64 matched nontumor lung samples and around 50 PBMC samples obtained at surgery. Nonsynonymous mutation counts, determined by whole-exome sequencing of tumor tissue, were related to features of the TCR repertoire. In the raw uncorrected reads, each unique combination of TCR and UMI appeared more than ten times on average. TCR transcript counts in tumor regions correlated strongly with a T cell transcriptional module score from matched bulk RNA-seq.

The investigation overall reported the following: Additional single-cell paired TCR alpha and beta sequencing was considered necessary to confirm, at a functional level, the hypothesis that regional TCRs recognize regional mutations. A correlation was observed between the number of expanded intratumoral alpha and beta TCRs and the tumor nonsynonymous mutation count. TCR-seq coverage of tumor T cells was estimated at only around 6.7% for alpha chains and 13% for beta chains. Counts of ubiquitous and regional expanded TCRs were found to correlate with counts of ubiquitous and regional nonsynonymous mutations, respectively.

The library was built by means of 5' RACE. These reads were obtained on a NextSeq 500. To allow correction of PCR and sequencing errors, the TCR library protocol tagged every TCR cDNA molecule with a unique molecular identifier. In the paper's pipeline: TCR identification, UMI-based error correction and CDR3 extraction were all carried out with Decombinator tools. Expanded TCRs were defined as those above a frequency of 2 per 1,000, corresponding to the top 1% of the tumor frequency distribution. Expanded tumor TCRs statistically deemed absent (corrected P<0.05) from at least one tumor region were classed as regional, and all other expanded tumor TCRs were classed as ubiquitous. Renyi diversity was computed with the R vegan package after each repertoire had been subsampled 100 times to 5,000 TCRs. CDR3 similarity networks were built from amino acid triplet string-kernel similarity, connecting CDR3s with pairwise similarity above 0.82. Using fastp trimming at Q25 and MiXCR clonotype assembly, TCRdb reanalyzed the public sequencing data and kept in-frame beta chains. Merged by CDR3 protein, the rows form single entries marked with the most common genes and DNA. The authors' filters were not applied to this entry. The sample records some 4,900 distinct CDR3 sequences, over 10% of which are singletons. Over 9% of the sample belongs to the ten largest clones.

The time point label, as the study defines it: sample taken at primary tumor resection. Samples were obtained from approximately 77 patients with early-stage, untreated non-small cell lung cancer from the lung TRACERx cohort. TCR sequencing used whole RNA extracted from tumor and nontumor lung tissue, or from cryopreserved PBMC samples, without cell sorting. Only patients with enough RNA available from two or more tumor regions were chosen for TCR sequencing. Before being selected, tumor and adjacent nontumor lung specimens were reviewed by a lung pathologist. Its CDR3 holds 13 amino acids, cysteine through phenylalanine. Left in the record is the CDR3 DNA by itself, 39 bases read in frame from the first base. V loses 1 base, J loses 6 bases, and the germline ends lie 6 bases apart. CDR1 and CDR2 are read off the germline V gene as SGHAT and FQNNGV.

The specimen comprised lung tumor tissue, sampled at surgery. This chain joins TRBV11-2 to TRBJ2-2; confidence is insufficient to name the D gene. The clonotype originates from a female donor with early-stage non-small cell lung cancer. The base sequence is TGTGCCAGCAGCTTAGGACTTTCCGGGGAGCTGTTTTTT. It codes for CASSLGLSGELFF.